This T cell receptor beta chain was documented in a study of blood T cell repertoires in COVID-19. Generated by immunoSEQ multiplex PCR, the TCRdb table keeps only in-frame clones and is missing some. The table includes approximately 140,000 clones, roughly 80% detected once. The germline V gene encodes CDR1 MGHDK and CDR2 SYGVNS. J lost 3 bases, V lost 2 bases, and 8 bases had no gene match. The CDR3 extends over 17 amino acids. The receptor was derived from a human donor with acute or convalescent COVID-19. The donor label of this sample is uncertain. The rearrangement uses TRBV25-1 and TRBJ1-4; 8 bases fit TRBD1. The material sequenced was peripheral blood. CDR3 bases: TGTGCCAGCAGTGAAGGGCAGGGGGCCCGGGCTAATGAAAAACTGTTTTTT. Its protein is CASSEGQGARANEKLFF.